These 22 T cell receptor beta chains came from one sample sequenced in a study of blood T cell repertoires in COVID-19. Some clones are missing from TCRdb's copy, which holds only in-frame ones; the method was immunoSEQ multiplex PCR. The table records under 300,000 clones, over 75% of them present only once. Sequenced input: PBMCs or T cells enriched from blood (not recorded which). These receptors all stem from a man younger than 35 who had recovered from COVID-19.

The chain uses TRBV5-4 and TRBJ2-4, with 13 nucleotides matching TRBD2. The V gene end was trimmed by 4 bases and the J gene end by 9 bases; junction bases not matched to a gene: 10. The CDR3 loop spans 16 amino acids. Germline V CDR1 and CDR2: SGHNT, YYREEE (reference sequence). The CDR3 loop is CASSKTSGGSAAIQYF. CDR3 coding DNA: TGTGCCAGCAGCAAGACTAGCGGGGGGTCTGCAGCCATTCAGTACTTC.

The chain recombines TRBV5-5 with TRBJ2-3; 11 bases are a match to TRBD2. The CDR3 sequence is 18 residues long. Germline CDR1 and CDR2: SGHKS and YYEKEE (reference sequence). With V trimmed by 0 bases and J by 1 base, 7 bases remained unmatched. CDR3 DNA sequence: TGTGCCAGCAGCTTGGTTGGTAGCGGGAGGGCCGGCACAGATACGCAGTATTTT. The encoded protein is CASSLVGSGRAGTDTQYF.

A single count supports this clone. The gene calls are TRBV2 and TRBJ2-7; D remains ambiguous. Germline CDR1 SNHLY, CDR2 FYNNEI. The CDR3 totals 11 residues. Deletions cut 8 bases from V and 3 bases from J, with 8 bases between. The CDR3 region is CASAQYYEQYF. The CDR3 bases are TGTGCCAGCGCACAGTACTACGAGCAGTACTTC. The whole variable domain, filled in from reference TRBV2 and TRBJ2-7, reads EPEVTQTPSHQVTQMGQEVILRCVPISNHLYFYWYRQILGQKVEFLVSFYNNEISEKSEIFDDQFSVERPDGSNFTLKIRSTKLEDSAMYFCASAQYYEQYFGPGTRLTVT.

This chain links TRBV29-1 with TRBJ2-1; 9 positions agree with TRBD2. Germline CDR1 is SQVTM and CDR2 is ANQGSEA. V lost 3 bases and J lost 8; bases outside the gene matches: 8. The CDR3 contains 14 residues. The CDR3 sequence: CSVDLGLAWDEQFF. The CDR3 DNA follows: TGCAGCGTTGATTTAGGACTAGCGTGGGATGAGCAGTTCTTC.

The chain carries TRBV10-3 and TRBJ2-1; 12 bases line up with TRBD2. Per the germline V gene, CDR1 is ENHRY and CDR2 is SYGVKD. Trimming took 4 bases from V and 6 from J; bases not matched to a gene: 4. The CDR3 runs 15 residues. Here the CDR3 DNA reads TGTGCCATCAGTGGGACTAGCGGGATCACCAATGAGCAGTTCTTC. Translated: CAISGTSGITNEQFF.

V is TRBV19 and J is TRBJ2-1, with 8 bases lining up with TRBD1. With V trimmed by 4 bases and J by 7 bases, 6 bases remained unmatched. The germline gives CDR1 LNHDA, CDR2 SQIVND (reference sequence). This CDR3 has 14 residues. CDR3 sequence reads: CASSTWTGLNEQFF. The CDR3 DNA sequence: TGTGCCAGTAGTACATGGACAGGGCTTAATGAGCAGTTCTTC.

The rearrangement links TRBV28 to TRBJ2-2, with D possibly matching TRBD1 (6 bases). V was clipped by 6 bases and J by 5 bases, with 19 bases between them. The CDR3 runs 16 residues. Germline assignment: CDR1 MDHEN and CDR2 SYDVKM. The CDR3 loop is CASRSREKGETGELFF. The CDR3 DNA sequence: TGTGCCAGCAGATCCCGGGAAAAGGGGGAAACCGGGGAGCTGTTTTTT.

This clone has more than one count but fewer than ten. The rearrangement uses TRBV9 and TRBJ2-1; 9 nucleotides align to TRBD2. The length of the CDR3 is 17 residues. Unmatched junction bases numbered 9, after V lost 0 bases and J lost 5 bases. Per germline, CDR1 SGDLS and CDR2 YYNGEE. The CDR3 region has the DNA TGTGCCAGCAGCGTAGGGGCGGCGGGAGGGATAGACAATGAGCAGTTCTTC. Its translation: CASSVGAAGGIDNEQFF.

J is TRBJ2-6 and V is TRBV11-2; D gene ambiguous. The CDR3 consists of 14 residues. Germline-derived CDR1 and CDR2 are SGHAT and FQNNGV. Trimming took 4 bases from V and 4 from J, leaving 8 bases between them. DNA of the CDR3: TGTGCCAGCAGCTCCTTCTTGGGGGCCAACGTCCTGACTTTC. This codes for CASSSFLGANVLTF.

The chain combines TRBV28 with TRBJ2-5; weak D call: TRBD1 (5 bases). With 5 bases removed from V and 1 base from J, the gap between germline ends came to 17 bases. Germline assignment: CDR1 MDHEN and CDR2 SYDVKM. The CDR3 length is 16 residues. In DNA form, the CDR3 reads TGTGCCAGCAGTCCCGACAGCGAAGACGGCCAAGAGACCCAGTACTTC. Its protein product is CASSPDSEDGQETQYF. Full variable domain (missing parts from reference TRBV28 and TRBJ2-5): DVKVTQSSRYLVKRTGEKVFLECVQDMDHENMFWYRQDPGLGLRLIYFSYDVKMKEKGDIPEGYSVSREKKERFSLILESASTNQTSMYLCASSPDSEDGQETQYFGPGTRLLVL.

The V gene is TRBV7-8, the J gene TRBJ1-2; 8 nucleotides agree with TRBD1. Germline V lookup: CDR1 SGHVS, CDR2 FQNEAQ. J was trimmed by 4 bases and V by 5 bases; bases with no gene match: 6. This CDR3 spans 14 amino acids. The CDR3 reads CASSDRGRGYGYTF. For the CDR3, the DNA is TGTGCCAGCAGCGACAGGGGAAGAGGCTATGGCTACACCTTC.

The V call is TRBV19, the J call TRBJ1-3; the D gene is possibly TRBD1 (5 bases). V lost 3 bases and J lost 0, with 9 bases in between. Germline V gene sequence: CDR1 LNHDA, CDR2 SQIVND (reference sequence). The CDR3 sequence is 15 residues long. CDR3 in DNA: TGTGCCAGTAGTATCATCCAGGGCTCTGGAAACACCATATATTTT. It codes for CASSIIQGSGNTIYF.

This clone has just a few counts. V usage is TRBV7-2 and J usage is TRBJ2-5; tentatively, D is TRBD2 (7 bases). CDR3 size: 13 residues. In germline, CDR1 is SGHTA, CDR2 FQGNSA. Deletions cut 5 bases from V and 5 bases from J, with 12 bases between. The CDR3 DNA reads TGTGCCAGCAGCCCGGAGGGGGGGGAGACCCAGTACTTC. It yields the protein CASSPEGGETQYF.

In its sample, this clone was seen once. The rearrangement joins TRBV5-1 to TRBJ2-1; 8 bases line up with TRBD2. The CDR3 sequence is 14 residues long. V shed 5 bases and J 8 bases; nucleotides not matched to a gene: 9. Germline lookup yields CDR1 SGHRS and CDR2 YFSETQ. CDR3 coding DNA: TGCGCCAGCAGTATCCTAGCGGGTGTTCATGAGCAGTTCTTC. Amino acid sequence: CASSILAGVHEQFF.

A few counts support this clone. The genes are TRBV4-1 and TRBJ1-2; 7 positions agree with TRBD1. V lost 0 bases to trimming and J lost 7 bases; unmatched junction nucleotides: 8. In germline, CDR1 is MGHRA, CDR2 YSYEKL. The CDR3 consists of 15 residues. CDR3 amino acids: CASSQDSRGDRGYTF. Written as DNA, the CDR3 is TGCGCCAGCAGCCAAGATTCCAGGGGGGATCGTGGCTACACCTTC.

This chain links TRBV24-1 with TRBJ2-1, with no clear D. V was trimmed by 5 bases and J by 0 bases, leaving 10 bases between them. Germline V CDR1 and CDR2: KGHDR, SFDVKD. The CDR3 runs 15 residues. The CDR3 bases are TGTGCCACCAGTGTGGGCAGCTCCTCCTACAATGAGCAGTTCTTC. Its translation: CATSVGSSSYNEQFF.

The chain is built from TRBV19 and TRBJ1-1; the D gene is possibly TRBD1 (6 bases). Trimming cost V 6 bases and J 5 bases, with 10 bases left between them. The germline CDR1 and CDR2 sequences are LNHDA and SQIVND (reference sequence). The CDR3 length is 12 residues. The CDR3 region is CASRAGATEAFF. The CDR3 coding sequence is TGTGCCAGTAGAGCAGGGGCGACTGAAGCTTTCTTT.

The chain joins TRBV28 to TRBJ2-5; the D gene is possibly TRBD1 (6 bases). The CDR3 sequence is 15 residues long. The germline V gene has CDR1 MDHEN and CDR2 SYDVKM. Trimming took off 3 bases at V and 2 bases at J, with 13 bases between the two ends. The DNA for the CDR3 is TGTGCCAGCAGTTTGAGGGGGAGTGCGCAAGAGACCCAGTACTTC. Encoded protein: CASSLRGSAQETQYF.

The chain has TRBV11-2 and TRBJ2-1; 9 nucleotides match TRBD2. Unmatched junction bases numbered 1, after V lost 1 base and J lost 0 bases. The CDR3 runs to 16 residues. CDR1 SGHAT and CDR2 FQNNGV come from the germline V gene. The CDR3 sequence: CASSLVAGDSYNEQFF. The CDR3 DNA is TGTGCCAGCAGCTTAGTAGCGGGAGACTCCTACAATGAGCAGTTCTTC.

This rearrangement joins TRBV12-3 or TRBV12-4 to TRBJ1-5, with D perhaps TRBD1 (5 bases). Between the trimmed V and J ends, which lost 2 bases and 4 bases, there was a span of 6 bases. This CDR3 region has 13 residues. The CDR3 is CASSLPGNQPQHF. In DNA, the CDR3 is TGTGCCAGCAGTTTACCAGGGAATCAGCCCCAGCATTTT.

The gene calls are TRBV5-5 and TRBJ2-5; D may be TRBD1 (5 bases). The germline V gene has CDR1 SGHKS and CDR2 YYEKEE (reference sequence). CDR3 length: 16 amino acids. V lost 0 bases and J 4 bases, leaving 16 bases between the germline ends. As DNA, the CDR3 is TGTGCCAGCAGCTTGGCAAGGGGAATTTTGGGAGAGACCCAGTACTTC. The encoded protein is CASSLARGILGETQYF.

The V gene is TRBV28, the J gene TRBJ1-2; no firm D call. The CDR3 is made up of 13 amino acids. The germline V and J ends were trimmed by 5 bases and 4 bases, with 11 bases remaining between them. CDR1 is MDHEN and CDR2 is SYDVKM in the germline V gene. This chain's CDR3 is CASSPPAGYGYTF. The CDR3 region has the DNA TGTGCCAGCAGTCCCCCCGCGGGCTATGGCTACACCTTC.